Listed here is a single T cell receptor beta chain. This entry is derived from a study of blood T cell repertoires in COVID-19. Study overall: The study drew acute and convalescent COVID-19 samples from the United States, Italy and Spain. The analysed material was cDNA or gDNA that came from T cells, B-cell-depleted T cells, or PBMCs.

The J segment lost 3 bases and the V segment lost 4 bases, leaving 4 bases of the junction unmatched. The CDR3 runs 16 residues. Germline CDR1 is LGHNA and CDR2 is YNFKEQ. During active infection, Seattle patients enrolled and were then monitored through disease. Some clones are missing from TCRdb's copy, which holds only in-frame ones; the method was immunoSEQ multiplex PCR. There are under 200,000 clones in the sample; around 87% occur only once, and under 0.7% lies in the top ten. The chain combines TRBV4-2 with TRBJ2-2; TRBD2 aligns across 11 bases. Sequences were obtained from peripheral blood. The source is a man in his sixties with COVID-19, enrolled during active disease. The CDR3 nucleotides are TGTGCCAGCAGCCGAACTAGCGGGAGAGACACCGGGGAGCTGTTTTTT. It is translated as CASSRTSGRDTGELFF.